The entry that follows covers one T cell receptor beta chain sequence. Its specificity is unknown. The sample originates from a study of T cell responses to AZD1222 COVID-19 vaccine. Overall study findings and caveats: Reportedly, nearly half the spike-specific TCRs target unmutated variant regions. Two AZD1222 administrations were followed by greater Spike-specific TCR breadth and depth. Researchers took repertoire samples only after the peak T cell response had come. Vaccine-related CD4 TCRs covered spike, predominating at 160-218 and 743-854.

This CDR3 has 15 amino acids. The J segment lost 8 bases and the V segment lost 8 bases, leaving 12 bases of the junction unmatched. Germline V gene lookup returns CDR1 SNHLY and CDR2 FYNNEI. Sequencing used immunoSEQ multiplex PCR; TCRdb keeps in-frame clones, though not all of them. The data show approximately 110,000 clones, with approximately 89% seen just once and roughly 4.5% held by the top ten. V and J are TRBV2 and TRBJ1-2, with 12 bases fitting TRBD1. Here the sequenced sample was peripheral blood, taken on day 0 of AZD1222 vaccination. The sequence was collected from an adult in good health. DNA for the CDR3: TGTGCCAGCCAGTATTCCGGGACAGGGGGCTTAGGCTACACCTTC. It specifies CASQYSGTGGLGYTF.